This TCR beta chain was recovered during a study of blood T cells in healthy people across ages (dated by TCRdb to between 2014 and 2016). For the wider study: In model experiments, roughly one uniquely barcoded TCR beta cDNA molecule per two T cells was captured by template switching. To avoid experimental bias, donors of different ages were distributed randomly across sequencing lanes. Using deep sequencing normalized with unique cDNA molecular identifiers, the study measured how TCR beta repertoire diversity changes with age. Two additional independent replicas of 1 million unique cDNA reads from the same blood draw were analyzed for two donors (one aged 18 to 29 and one aged 80 or older). Four age groups were formed from the donors: young (average about 16 years), middle-aged (roughly 38), aged (62) and long-lived (around 80).

The library relied on 5' RACE. The reads were generated on an Illumina HiSeq 2500. A second PCR of roughly 6 to 11 cycles was run with a J-beta primer mix and a sample-barcoded 5' primer. A template-switch 5' adaptor carrying 12 random nucleotides introduced a unique molecular identifier onto each TCR beta cDNA molecule. At least 3 million CDR3-containing paired-end reads were obtained from each sample. The Mint cDNA synthesis kit, primed by a TRBC-specific oligonucleotide, was used to synthesize first-strand cDNA from all RNA. All cDNA was treated with uracil-DNA glycosylase and then went through a first 18-cycle PCR with the universal primers M1SS and BC2_uni_R. Per the authors' processing: For normalization, 1 million high-quality reads were randomly selected from each sample, with every read carrying a distinct molecular identifier. Instead of being binned into consensus sequences, reads with shared molecular identifiers were discarded. CDR3 identification, clonotype clustering and error correction used MiTCR with a Q25 quality threshold and the strictest error-elimination algorithm. A nonparametric unseen species model with Euler transformation was used to estimate lower-bound total TCR beta diversity. TCRdb reran the public reads through fastp at Q25 and MiXCR, keeping productive beta chains. Merged by CDR3 protein, the rows form single entries marked with the most common genes and DNA. The V and J calls, along with clone size, are taken from TCRdb and not from the paper's own processing. This sample holds about 680,000 distinct CDR3 sequences; about half were observed only once. The ten largest account for around a third of the sample.

Systemically healthy Caucasian individuals from Russia, approximately 39 in total and aged about 6 to 95 years, were included as donors. Around 9.8 milliliters of peripheral blood were collected from each donor into EDTA-treated Vacutainer tubes. Ficoll-Paque density-gradient centrifugation was used to isolate PBMCs, with at least 7 million per sample. Trizol reagent was used to extract total RNA from the PBMCs, yielding at least 6 micrograms per sample. The percentages of naive CD45RAhigh/CD27high T cells were determined by flow cytometry on a PBMC aliquot from every donor. Here is what the overall study found, with its caveats: Conclusive comparison of naive and antigen-experienced compartments was prevented by the profiling of bulk unsorted PBMCs. As age increased, observed TCR beta diversity per million T cells dropped in a roughly linear way, and a significant reduction was already evident by age 40. Estimates of total diversity based on one million sequenced T cells were regarded as lower bounds and as underestimates. Compared with the aged group, the long-lived group had more naive CD4+ T cells, fewer expanded clones and increased TCR diversity, a pattern suggesting age selection. Donor CMV infection status was unknown, potentially confounding age-related changes in expanded clonotypes. There was a strong correlation between observed TCR beta diversity and the percentage of naive T cells measured by flow cytometry.

V is cut by 1 base and J by 0 bases, and the space between the germline ends is 12 bases. CDR1 and CDR2 are drawn from the germline V gene (reference sequence): DFQATT, SNEGSKA. The cysteine opens and the phenylalanine closes a CDR3 of 15 amino acids. Of all the DNA, just the CDR3 is kept, 45 bases in frame from base 1. As to this clonotype: It has no known antigen specificity. No base quality information exists; no much larger clone differs at one position.

The sequence is built from TRBV20-1 and TRBJ1-1; the D gene is perhaps TRBD1, from 6 matching bases. The sequenced sample was blood. The sequence derives from a woman aged 55-70 years in good health. The CDR3 region reads CSARVQGFMNTEAFF. The DNA sequence is TGCAGTGCTAGAGTACAGGGCTTCATGAACACTGAAGCTTTCTTT.